One and the same sample provided the 21 T cell receptor beta chains below, sequenced in a study of blood T cell repertoires in COVID-19. Measured with immunoSEQ multiplex PCR; TCRdb has only the in-frame clones, and not every one. The sample holds roughly 200,000 clones, around 82% seen once. Sample: peripheral blood. These receptors all come from a man aged 50-60 years with active or convalescent COVID-19.

The chain recombines TRBV5-1 with TRBJ2-3; 8 bases fit TRBD2. J lost 7 bases, V lost 1 base, and 8 bases had no gene match. The CDR3 has 15 residues. Germline CDR1 SGHRS, CDR2 YFSETQ. Here the CDR3 DNA reads TGCGCCAGCAGCTTGTCGGGACTAGGACGAAATACGCAGTATTTT. Translation: CASSLSGLGRNTQYF.

V gene TRBV5-1 combines with J gene TRBJ2-2, with TRBD1 as a possible D gene (5 bases). CDR3 length equals 16 residues. Germline V gene lookup returns CDR1 SGHRS and CDR2 YFSETQ. V shed 0 bases and J shed 0 bases, with 9 bases lying between them. CDR3 sequence: CASSLVGATNTGELFF. DNA for the CDR3: TGCGCCAGCAGCTTGGTTGGGGCGACGAACACCGGGGAGCTGTTTTTT.

The chain carries TRBV29-1 and TRBJ2-2, with 9 bases fitting TRBD1. The CDR3 length is 11 residues. CDR1 and CDR2 (germline): SQVTM, ANQGSEA. V was clipped by 7 bases and J by 13 bases; unmatched bases: 7. Here the CDR3 reads CSGGTGTGLFF. In nucleotides, the CDR3 is TGCAGCGGGGGGACAGGGACGGGGCTGTTTTTT.

V and J are TRBV11-2 and TRBJ2-1; TRBD1 agrees at 9 bases. Trimming removed 5 bases from V and 7 bases from J; junction bases left unmatched: 9. Germline V gene data show CDR1 as SGHAT and CDR2 as FQNNGV. This CDR3 comprises 15 residues. CDR3 sequence (DNA): TGTGCCAGCAGCCCAACCCGGACAGGGGAAAATGAGCAGTTCTTC. Protein sequence: CASSPTRTGENEQFF.

The chain couples TRBV4-3 to TRBJ2-2, with D maybe TRBD2 (6 bases). Germline V gives CDR1 LGHNA, CDR2 YSLEER. CDR3 size: 15 residues. Trimming removed 1 base from V and 5 bases from J, with 11 bases in between. The DNA of the CDR3 is TGCGCCAGCAGCCAAGGGCTTGGGGGGACCGGGGAGCTGTTTTTT. Amino acids: CASSQGLGGTGELFF.

V is TRBV30 and J is TRBJ2-5; D might be TRBD2 (5 bases). With 0 bases removed from V and 4 bases from J, the gap between germline ends came to 6 bases. CDR1 is GTSNPN, CDR2 SVGIG, per germline (reference sequence). This CDR3 has 12 residues. The CDR3 protein is CAWSVRGETQYF. The CDR3 coding sequence is TGTGCCTGGAGTGTACGGGGAGAGACCCAGTACTTC.

This rearrangement joins TRBV28 to TRBJ1-4, with no clear D. The CDR3 has 14 residues. The V gene lost 3 bases and the J gene lost 5 bases, with 10 bases spanning the gap. Looked up from germline, CDR1 is MDHEN and CDR2 is SYDVKM. The CDR3: CASSLRAVNEKLFF. Here the CDR3 DNA reads TGTGCCAGCAGTTTGAGGGCAGTCAATGAAAAACTGTTTTTT.

This clone turned up a few times. V gene TRBV6-5 combines with J gene TRBJ1-6, with D possibly matching TRBD1 (6 bases). Germline V lookup: CDR1 MNHEY, CDR2 SVGAGI. This CDR3 is 16 amino acids long. With 4 bases removed from V and 14 bases from J, the gap between germline ends came to 24 bases. CDR3 sequence (DNA): TGTGCCAGCAGTTTTGCCCCGGGACATGCCCCCCAAGCCCTCCACTTT. Its protein product is CASSFAPGHAPQALHF.

V is TRBV6-4 and J is TRBJ1-5; TRBD1 is a possible D gene (6 bases). The ends were cut back, 6 bases at V and 1 base at J, with 10 bases in the middle. CDR1 MRHNA and CDR2 SNTAGT come from the germline V gene. The CDR3 has 14 residues. CDR3 amino acids: CASRTGASNQPQHF. In DNA form, the CDR3 reads TGTGCCAGCAGGACAGGTGCAAGCAATCAGCCCCAGCATTTT.

The chain has TRBV9 and TRBJ2-3, with a tentative D call TRBD1 (7 bases). This CDR3 is built from 15 residues. Trimming shortened V by 2 bases and J by 2 bases, and 12 bases separated the two germline ends. Germline CDR1 SGDLS, CDR2 YYNGEE. DNA for the CDR3: TGTGCCAGCAGCGTTGGAGGGGGCCTCACAGATACGCAGTATTTT. Amino acids: CASSVGGGLTDTQYF.

V is TRBV6-1 and J is TRBJ1-2; D is perhaps TRBD1 (5 bases). Between the trimmed V and J ends, which lost 2 bases and 5 bases, there was a span of 9 bases. CDR3 length equals 13 residues. CDR1 and CDR2 from the germline V gene are MNHNS and SASEGT. The CDR3: CASSERTSYGYTF. In DNA, the CDR3 is TGTGCCAGCAGTGAACGGACATCTTATGGCTACACCTTC.

The chain couples TRBV6-1 to TRBJ1-1; the D gene is possibly TRBD1 (6 bases). Trimming took 2 bases from V and 4 from J, leaving 17 bases between them. CDR1 and CDR2 (germline): MNHNS, SASEGT. The CDR3 contains 16 residues. The CDR3 DNA reads as TGTGCCAGCAGTGAAATATCAGGGGCGAGTACCACTGAAGCTTTCTTT. Translation: CASSEISGASTTEAFF.

The CDR3 loop is CASSSDRESWDNQPQHF. CDR3 DNA: TGTGCCAGCAGTTCAGACAGGGAATCGTGGGATAATCAGCCCCAGCATTTT. The chain is built from TRBV27 and TRBJ1-5; 7 nucleotides agree with TRBD1. Looked up from germline, CDR1 is MNHEY and CDR2 is SMNVEV (reference sequence). The J segment lost 4 bases and the V segment lost 4 bases, leaving 13 bases of the junction unmatched. The CDR3 contains 17 residues.

The CDR3 nucleotides read TGTGCCAGCAGCCTACAGGGTTCAGATACGCAGTATTTT. Translated, it gives CASSLQGSDTQYF. This chain uses TRBV7-7 with TRBJ2-3; the D gene is possibly TRBD1 (6 bases). The CDR3 is made up of 13 amino acids. Germline V lookup: CDR1 SSHAT, CDR2 FNYEAQ (reference sequence). V lost 5 bases, J lost 4 bases, and 10 bases lay in between.

This clone has just one count. The rearrangement uses TRBV19 and TRBJ2-3; possibly TRBD2 for D (5 bases). Germline CDR1 LNHDA, CDR2 SQIVND (reference sequence). Trimming cost V 5 bases and J 5 bases, with 14 bases left between them. The CDR3 is made up of 14 amino acids. CDR3 loop: CASSPGSTGDTQYF. For the CDR3, the DNA is TGTGCCAGTAGTCCGGGATCGACGGGAGATACGCAGTATTTT.

This clone was observed a handful of times. The CDR3 DNA sequence: TGCGCCAGCAGCTTGGTGGGGACTAGCGGGGTCGAGCAGTACTTC. Its translation is CASSLVGTSGVEQYF. J is TRBJ2-7 and V is TRBV5-1; TRBD2 aligns across 13 bases. Losses at the gene ends were 0 bases for V and 6 bases for J; bases not matched to a gene: 3. The CDR3 consists of 15 residues. CDR1 is SGHRS and CDR2 is YFSETQ in the germline V gene.

This chain connects TRBV5-5 to TRBJ1-6; no definite D call. This CDR3 comprises 16 residues. CDR1 and CDR2 (germline): SGHKS, YYEKEE (reference sequence). Trimming left V 5 bases short and J 0 bases short, with 12 bases between. The CDR3 spells CASSSPMSSYNSPLHF. CDR3 nucleotide sequence: TGTGCCAGCAGTTCCCCTATGAGCTCCTATAATTCACCCCTCCACTTT.

CDR3 DNA sequence: TGTGCCAGCAGCAAAAGAGATGTGGTTGGAGATACGCAGTATTTT. The encoded protein is CASSKRDVVGDTQYF. The gene calls are TRBV7-3 and TRBJ2-3, with D unresolved. Germline-derived CDR1 and CDR2 are SGHTA and FQGTGA. The V and J ends lost 5 bases and 5 bases respectively, with 17 bases between them. The CDR3 sequence is 15 residues long.

The chain is built from TRBV3-1 (or the pseudogene TRBV3-2) and TRBJ1-6, with a weak D call TRBD1 (6 bases). CDR1 and CDR2 (germline): LGHDT, YNNKEL (reference sequence). Trimming removed 3 bases at V and 7 bases at J, with 10 bases between. The length of the CDR3 is 14 residues. The CDR3 sequence is CASSHPGQNSPLHF. CDR3 DNA sequence: TGTGCCAGCAGCCATCCCGGACAGAATTCACCCCTCCACTTT.

The V gene is TRBV2, the J gene TRBJ1-2; 7 nucleotides line up with TRBD1. The germline gives CDR1 SNHLY, CDR2 FYNNEI. The CDR3 runs 15 residues. Trimming removed 1 base from V and 6 bases from J; junction bases left unmatched: 8. In DNA, the CDR3 is TGTGCCAGCAGTGAAGGACGGGGCAGGGGGGATGGCTACACCTTC. The encoded protein is CASSEGRGRGDGYTF.

This chain connects TRBV19 to TRBJ1-6; possibly TRBD1 for D (5 bases). The CDR3 covers 14 residues. From germline, CDR1 is LNHDA and CDR2 SQIVND (reference sequence). V shed 8 bases and J shed 3 bases, with 11 bases lying between them. CDR3 region: CASEDSLYNSPLHF. CDR3 nucleotide sequence: TGTGCCAGTGAAGACAGTCTCTATAATTCACCCCTCCACTTT.